Each of the 16 T cell receptor beta chains below was sequenced from the same sample in a study of blood T cells in healthy people across ages. A second roughly 6 to 11 cycle PCR used barcoded and J-beta primers. From the 5' RACE reads, TCRdb called clonotypes with MiXCR, one entry per CDR3 protein. The sample includes about 1.4 million distinct CDR3 sequences, roughly 59% of them seen just once. Material: blood. These TCRs come from a man aged 18 to 30 in good health.

The V gene is TRBV7-9, the J gene TRBJ2-5, with D possibly matching TRBD1 (6 bases). Deletions cut 4 bases from V and 0 bases from J, with 15 bases between. CDR3 size: 16 residues. Germline assignment: CDR1 SEHNR and CDR2 FQNEAQ (reference sequence). CDR3 DNA: TGTGCCAGCAGCTACTACAGGACAGTTTACCAAGAGACCCAGTACTTC. Protein: CASSYYRTVYQETQYF.

V is TRBV3-1 and J is TRBJ2-4, with D uncertain. Trimming took off 2 bases at V and 0 bases at J, with 5 bases between the two ends. There are 14 residues in the CDR3. Germline V CDR1 and CDR2: LGHDT, YNNKEL (reference sequence). The CDR3 region has the DNA TGTGCCAGCAGCCAATCCGAAGCCAAAAACATTCAGTACTTC. This encodes CASSQSEAKNIQYF.

The chain couples TRBV27 to TRBJ1-5; TRBD1 agrees at 7 bases. CDR1 MNHEY and CDR2 SMNVEV come from the germline V gene (reference sequence). The CDR3 length is 13 residues. V shed 3 bases and J 7 bases; nucleotides not matched to a gene: 3. The CDR3 region has the DNA TGTGCCAGCAGTTTGACAGGGTTGCAGCCCCAGCATTTT. Amino acids: CASSLTGLQPQHF.

This clonotype has just a few counts. The chain recombines TRBV12-3 or TRBV12-4 with TRBJ2-1; D uncertain. This CDR3 region has 12 residues. V shed 3 bases and J shed 10 bases, with 10 bases lying between them. The DNA for the CDR3 is TGTGCCAGCAGTTTTGGGGAATTCGAGCAGTTCTTC. Protein: CASSFGEFEQFF.

Points on this clonotype: Mismatch with germline at one junction end may stem from a read error. The J gene is TRBJ2-5, the V gene TRBV7-9; unclear D gene. Germline CDR1 and CDR2: SEHNR and FQNEAQ (reference sequence). This CDR3 comprises 14 residues. In DNA form, the CDR3 reads TGTGCCAGTAGCTTCGTCTCCGGGCCGGAGACCCAGTACTTC. This gives the protein CASSFVSGPETQYF.

The chain combines TRBV12-3 or TRBV12-4 with TRBJ1-5; TRBD1 matches 8 bases. The CDR3 extends over 14 amino acids. V shed 6 bases and J 5 bases; nucleotides not matched to a gene: 6. As DNA, the CDR3 is TGTGCCAGCAGCTCAGGGGGCAGGTATCAGCCCCAGCATTTT. The encoded protein is CASSSGGRYQPQHF.

The V and J genes are TRBV2 and TRBJ2-3; the D is unclear. Germline V CDR1 and CDR2: SNHLY, FYNNEI. This CDR3 has 14 residues. V gave up 5 bases and J gave up 5 bases, with 14 bases separating them. The CDR3: CASSMQAARDTQYF. The CDR3 DNA sequence: TGTGCCAGCAGTATGCAGGCGGCGAGAGATACGCAGTATTTT.

The chain is built from TRBV15 and TRBJ1-2; D may be TRBD1 (5 bases). Germline assignment: CDR1 LNHNV and CDR2 YYDKDF (reference sequence). CDR3 length: 13 amino acids. V lost 0 bases, J lost 6 bases, and 8 bases lay in between. The CDR3 DNA follows: TGTGCCACCAGCAGAGATGTGGGACATGGCTACACCTTC. This sequence encodes CATSRDVGHGYTF.

This clonotype was observed a single time. This sequence joins TRBV20-1 and TRBJ2-7, with D perhaps TRBD2 (5 bases). V was cut by 3 bases and J by 0 bases, with 9 bases left in between. Germline loops: CDR1 DFQATT, CDR2 SNEGSKA (reference sequence). The CDR3 contains 13 residues. CDR3 sequence: CSASAGLSYEQYF. Written as DNA, the CDR3 is TGCAGTGCTAGTGCTGGACTCTCCTACGAGCAGTACTTC.

This chain joins TRBV5-6 and TRBJ1-4; D uncertain. The CDR3 length is 15 residues. From germline, CDR1 is SGHDT and CDR2 YYEEEE. Trimming removed 0 bases at V and 7 bases at J, with 13 bases between. This chain's CDR3 is CASSLAAVVGEKLFF. The CDR3, as DNA: TGTGCCAGCAGCTTGGCGGCCGTGGTGGGTGAAAAACTGTTTTTT.

The genes are TRBV6-6 and TRBJ2-1, with 8 bases that match TRBD2. This CDR3 is built from 17 residues. Germline V gene lookup returns CDR1 MNHNY and CDR2 SVGAGI (reference sequence). V lost 6 bases, J lost 5 bases, and 15 bases stayed unmatched. CDR3 residues: CASSYPGGSAGHNEQFF. DNA for the CDR3: TGTGCCAGCAGCTACCCGGGGGGGTCGGCAGGGCACAATGAGCAGTTCTTC.

This clonotype has only a few counts. The V gene is TRBV4-3, the J gene TRBJ1-5, with D uncertain. From germline, CDR1 is LGHNA and CDR2 YSLEER. Deletions cut 4 bases from V and 9 bases from J, with 19 bases between. CDR3 length: 15 residues. CDR3 coding DNA: TGCGCCAGCAGCCCCAGCTGGGTAGGGAGCCTGCCCCAGCATTTT. It specifies CASSPSWVGSLPQHF.

The chain has TRBV28 and TRBJ1-6, with 8 positions matching TRBD1. V shed 7 bases, J shed 10 bases, and the junction held 12 bases outside the gene matches. Germline lookup yields CDR1 MDHEN and CDR2 SYDVKM. This CDR3 region has 15 residues. The CDR3 DNA follows: TGTGCCAGCAAAACCGGGACAGGATACCGCTCACCCCTCCACTTT. Protein product: CASKTGTGYRSPLHF.

The chain employs TRBV15 and TRBJ2-1; weak D call: TRBD2 (6 bases). The V gene lost 5 bases and the J gene lost 0 bases, with 23 bases spanning the gap. The CDR3 totals 19 residues. CDR1 is LNHNV, CDR2 YYDKDF, per germline (reference sequence). The DNA of the CDR3 is TGTGCCACCAGCCCGAACGATATAGCGGAGGACCGCTCCTACAATGAGCAGTTCTTC. Amino acid sequence: CATSPNDIAEDRSYNEQFF.

Ten or more counts support this clonotype. The CDR3 loop is CASSQASYEQYF. CDR3 in DNA: TGTGCCAGCAGCCAAGCTTCCTACGAGCAGTACTTC. The chain has TRBV3-1 and TRBJ2-7; unclear D gene. With 1 base removed from V and 1 base from J, the gap between germline ends came to 2 bases. Looked up from germline, CDR1 is LGHDT and CDR2 is YNNKEL (reference sequence). CDR3 length equals 12 residues.

The chain links TRBV7-9 to TRBJ2-4; D unclear. TRBJ2-7 explains the end of the DNA better; the J call may be wrong. Germline V gene lookup returns CDR1 SEHNR and CDR2 FQNEAQ (reference sequence). This CDR3 has 14 amino acids. This CDR3 is CASRADGPWGEQYF. CDR3 in DNA: TGTGCCAGCAGAGCCGACGGCCCTTGGGGCGAGCAGTACTTC.